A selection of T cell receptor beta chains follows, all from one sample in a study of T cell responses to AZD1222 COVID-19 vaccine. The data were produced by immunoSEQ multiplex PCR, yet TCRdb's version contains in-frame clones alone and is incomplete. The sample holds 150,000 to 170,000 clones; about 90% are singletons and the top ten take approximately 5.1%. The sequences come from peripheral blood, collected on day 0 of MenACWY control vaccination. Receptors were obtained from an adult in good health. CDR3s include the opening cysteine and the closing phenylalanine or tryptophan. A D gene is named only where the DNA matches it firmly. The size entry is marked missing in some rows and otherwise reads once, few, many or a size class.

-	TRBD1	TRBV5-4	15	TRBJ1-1	TGTGCCAGCAGCATTGGCCGACAGGGGAACACTGAAGCTTTCTTT	CASSIGRQGNTEAFF
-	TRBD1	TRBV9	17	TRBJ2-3	TGTGCCAGCAGCGTAGTGGGCCGGGACAGCCGCACAGATACGCAGTATTTT	CASSVVGRDSRTDTQYF
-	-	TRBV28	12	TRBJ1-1	TGTGCCAGCGACGCCCTGAACACTGAAGCTTTCTTT	CASDALNTEAFF
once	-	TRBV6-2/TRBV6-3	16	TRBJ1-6	TGTGCCAGCAGTTACTCGTCAGGGGCGCATAGACCACCCCTCCACTTT	CASSYSSGAHRPPLHF
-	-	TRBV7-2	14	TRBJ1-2	TGTGCCAGCAGCTTAGGCCCCGGGAAGGACGGCTACACCTTC	CASSLGPGKDGYTF
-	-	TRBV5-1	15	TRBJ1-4	TGCGCCAGCAGCCAAAGGACGGCAACTAATGAAAAACTGTTTTTT	CASSQRTATNEKLFF
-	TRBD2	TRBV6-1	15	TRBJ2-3	TGTGCCAGCAGTGTAGCGGGGGGGCGCACAGATACGCAGTATTTT	CASSVAGGRTDTQYF
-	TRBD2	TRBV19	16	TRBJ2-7	TGTGCCAGTAGTAGAGGACTAGCGGGCGTCTCCTACGAGCAGTACTTC	CASSRGLAGVSYEQYF
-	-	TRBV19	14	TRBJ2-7	TGTGCCAGTAGTCCCCGCGGGTACTCAATTGGGCAGTACTTC	CASSPRGYSIGQYF
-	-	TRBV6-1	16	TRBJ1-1	TGTGCCAGCAGTGAAGTATTGTGGAGGCAGAACACTGAAGCTTTCTTT	CASSEVLWRQNTEAFF
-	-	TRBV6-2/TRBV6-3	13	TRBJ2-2	TGTGCCAGCAGTACTGCGAACACCGGGGAGCTGTTTTTT	CASSTANTGELFF
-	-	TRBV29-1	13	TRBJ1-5	TGCAGCGCACTATGGGGGGCAGGTCAGCCCCAGCATTTT	CSALWGAGQPQHF
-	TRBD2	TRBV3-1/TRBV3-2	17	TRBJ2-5	TGTGCCAGCAGCCAATCCGGACTAGCGGGGGTGGGGGAGACCCAGTACTTC	CASSQSGLAGVGETQYF
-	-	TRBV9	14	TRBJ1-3	TGTGCCAGCAGCGTAGGGGGGGCTGGAAACACCATATATTTT	CASSVGGAGNTIYF
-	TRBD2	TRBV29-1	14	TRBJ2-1	TGCAGCGTTGTCCAAGCGGGGGATCGGGATGAGCAGTTCTTC	CSVVQAGDRDEQFF
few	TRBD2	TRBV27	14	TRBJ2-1	TGTGCCAGCAGTTCGACTAGCTCGGGCAATGAGCAGTTCTTC	CASSSTSSGNEQFF
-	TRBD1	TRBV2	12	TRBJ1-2	TGTGCCAGCACCCTGACAGGGAATGGCTACACCTTC	CASTLTGNGYTF
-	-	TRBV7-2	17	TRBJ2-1	TGTGCCAGCAGCCCCTCAGGGAGTATTACGGATTACAATGAGCAGTTCTTC	CASSPSGSITDYNEQFF
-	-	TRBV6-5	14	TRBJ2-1	TGTGCCAGCACTGGGGGAGTTTTCTACAATGAGCAGTTCTTC	CASTGGVFYNEQFF
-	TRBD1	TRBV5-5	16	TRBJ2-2	TGTGCCAGCAGCTTGGGACAGGGGATGAACACCGGGGAGCTGTTTTTT	CASSLGQGMNTGELFF
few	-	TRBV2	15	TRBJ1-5	TGTGCCAGCAGTGTTGATAGGAGAAGGAATCAGCCCCAGCATTTT	CASSVDRRRNQPQHF
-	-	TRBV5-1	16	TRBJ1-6	TGCGCCAGCAGGGGCGACCCGGGCGTCTTAGATTCACCCCTCCACTTT	CASRGDPGVLDSPLHF
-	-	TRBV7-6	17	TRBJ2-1	TGTGCCAGCAGCTTGAAGACCGGGAGCTCCCTCTACAATGAGCAGTTCTTC	CASSLKTGSSLYNEQFF
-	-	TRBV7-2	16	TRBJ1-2	TGTGCCAGCAGCTTAGGATCTGTTCGGACAGCCATTGGCTACACCTTC	CASSLGSVRTAIGYTF
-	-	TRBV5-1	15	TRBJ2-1	TGCGCCAGCAGCTTAGGTCAGGGGGGCCACAATGAGCAGTTCTTC	CASSLGQGGHNEQFF
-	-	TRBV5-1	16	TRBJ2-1	TGCGCCAGCAGCCTCGGTGGGTCCTTGCCGGCCAATGAGCAGTTCTTC	CASSLGGSLPANEQFF
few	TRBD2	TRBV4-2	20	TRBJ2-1	TGTGCCAGCAGTCCCGGACTAGCGGGAGGGGACATAAGCTCCTACAATGAGCAGTTCTTC	CASSPGLAGGDISSYNEQFF
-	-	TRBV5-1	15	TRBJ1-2	TGCGCCAGCAGCTTGGCCGGGACAACTAACTATGGCTACACCTTC	CASSLAGTTNYGYTF
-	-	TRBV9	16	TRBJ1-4	TGTGCCAGCAGCGCCGTAGGGGGAGGGGGATACGAAAAACTGTTTTTT	CASSAVGGGGYEKLFF
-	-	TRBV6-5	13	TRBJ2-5	TGTGCCAGCAGAAGACGGGCCCAAGAGACCCAGTACTTC	CASRRRAQETQYF
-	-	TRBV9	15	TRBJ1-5	TGTGCCAGCAGCGTAGCGGGATTGGAATATCAGCCCCAGCATTTT	CASSVAGLEYQPQHF
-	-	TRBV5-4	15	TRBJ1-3	TGTGCCAGCAGCTTGGAGGGACCAGGTGGAAACACCATATATTTT	CASSLEGPGGNTIYF
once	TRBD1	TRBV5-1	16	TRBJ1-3	TGCGCCAGCAGCTCAGGACAGGGGTTCTCTGGAAACACCATATATTTT	CASSSGQGFSGNTIYF
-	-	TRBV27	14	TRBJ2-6	TGTGCCAGCAGTCGGAACTCTGGGGCCAACGTCCTGACTTTC	CASSRNSGANVLTF
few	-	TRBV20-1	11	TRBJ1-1	TGCAGTGCTAGGGGGGGCACTGAAGCTTTCTTT	CSARGGTEAFF
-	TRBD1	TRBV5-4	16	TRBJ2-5	TGTGCCATTGGGGCAGGGGGCGTCCGGTACCAAGAGACCCAGTACTTC	CAIGAGGVRYQETQYF
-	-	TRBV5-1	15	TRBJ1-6	TGCGCCAGCAGCTTGGATCAGGGCTCGAATTCACCCCTCCACTTT	CASSLDQGSNSPLHF
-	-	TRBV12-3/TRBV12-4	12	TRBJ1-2	TGTGCCAGCAGCCTAGGGGGGGACAGCTACACCTTC	CASSLGGDSYTF
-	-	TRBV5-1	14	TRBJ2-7	TGCGCCAGCAGCTTGGATAAGGGGCTCTACGAGCAGTACTTC	CASSLDKGLYEQYF
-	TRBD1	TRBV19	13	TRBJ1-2	TGTGCCAGCTGGGGACAGTCGGGCTATGGCTACACCTTC	CASWGQSGYGYTF